Listed here is a single TCR beta chain. The material for each subset, its genomic DNA, was split evenly across several immunoSEQ plates. The sorted-subset replicate PCRs were given around 200 ng DNA, which is tens of thousands of T cell genomes. The method was immunoSEQ multiplex PCR; TCRdb's version includes in-frame clones alone and lacks a portion of them. Of roughly 380,000 clones listed, around 96% are singletons. The sample originates from a study of shared clonotypes between healthy human individuals. Across the study: The composition of the donors was a couple of women and three men aged 18 to 49.

The CDR3 is 15 residues long. V was pared by 1 base and J by 4 bases, with 0 bases of the junction left unmatched. Germline V gives CDR1 LNHNV, CDR2 YYDKDF (reference sequence). All participating donors were Caucasian adults from Nashville, Tennessee. The chain is built from TRBV15 and TRBJ2-2; 10 bases are shared with TRBD2. Sequencing input: memory CD8+ T cells sorted from blood. The subset here: CD45RO+ cells pooled with CCR7-negative TemRA cells. This clonotype was obtained from a man aged 25-45 years in good health. As DNA, the CDR3 is TGTGCCACCAGCAGAGCTAGCGGGAGCACCGGGGAGCTGTTTTTT. Translation gives CATSRASGSTGELFF.